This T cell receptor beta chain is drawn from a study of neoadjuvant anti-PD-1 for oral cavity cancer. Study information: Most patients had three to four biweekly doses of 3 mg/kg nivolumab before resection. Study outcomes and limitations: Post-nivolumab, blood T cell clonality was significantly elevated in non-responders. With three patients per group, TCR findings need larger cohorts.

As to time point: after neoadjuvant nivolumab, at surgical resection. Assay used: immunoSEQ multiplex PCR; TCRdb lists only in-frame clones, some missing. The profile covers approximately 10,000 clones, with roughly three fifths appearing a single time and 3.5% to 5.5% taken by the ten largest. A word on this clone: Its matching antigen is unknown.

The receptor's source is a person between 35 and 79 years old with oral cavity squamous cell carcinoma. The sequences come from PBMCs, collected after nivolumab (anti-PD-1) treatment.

The CDR3, as DNA: TGTGCCAGCAGCTTAGGGGACAACCGAGCCCTCACTGAAGCTTTCTTT. Encoded protein: CASSLGDNRALTEAFF. This chain uses TRBV7-9 with TRBJ1-1, with a weak D call TRBD1 (6 bases). Germline-derived CDR1 and CDR2 are SEHNR and FQNEAQ (reference sequence). Trimming stripped 1 base from V and 4 bases from J, with 16 bases between. CDR3 length equals 16 residues.